These T cell receptor beta chains were read from a single sample in a study of blood T cell repertoires in COVID-19. Some clones are missing from TCRdb's copy, which holds only in-frame ones; the method was immunoSEQ multiplex PCR. This table has about 120,000 clones, approximately 87% appearing once. The sequenced sample was peripheral blood. The origin of the receptors is a woman between 50 and 59 years old with acute or convalescent COVID-19. The conserved cysteine and the conserved F or W are not part of the CDR3 here.

V gene	J gene	CDR3 protein
TRBV30	TRBJ1-2	AWRMTGAYGYT
TRBV3-1/TRBV3-2	TRBJ1-5	ASSQRQGREQPQH
TRBV11-2	TRBJ1-6	ASSLDSLRGRPDNSPLH
TRBV24-1	TRBJ1-2	ATSSAGDGGYT
TRBV7-2	TRBJ1-2	ASSLESQFYGYT
TRBV27	TRBJ2-5	ASSPTGKETQY
TRBV18	TRBJ1-6	ASSPENRGLSPLH
TRBV7-2	TRBJ1-2	ASSRGQLYGYT
TRBV7-2	TRBJ2-2	ASSSRGRGGELF
TRBV19	TRBJ1-3	ASSGVSAGNTIY
TRBV7-9	TRBJ1-2	ASSLERGNYGYT
TRBV5-1	TRBJ1-1	ASSRDSLNTEAF
TRBV4-1	TRBJ1-1	ASSPTGLNTEAF
TRBV11-3	TRBJ1-1	ASSGRQGRETEAF
TRBV19	TRBJ2-2	ASSDLRDRRNGELF
TRBV5-1	TRBJ2-7	ASSRSQGASYEQY
TRBV7-9	TRBJ2-3	ASTYTRAQLPDTQY
TRBV6-6	TRBJ2-6	ASSYWRSSGANVLT
TRBV6-5	TRBJ2-2	ASSYSNSHTGELF
TRBV10-3	TRBJ2-4	AISDGQGKNIQY
TRBV7-6	TRBJ2-7	ASSSQIPQGSSEQY
TRBV2	TRBJ2-3	ASSEWLETDTQY
TRBV5-4	TRBJ2-2	ASSLPFRQGTGELF